The present T cell receptor beta chain was sequenced within a study of blood T cell repertoires in COVID-19. Across the whole study: COVID-19 samples, acute and convalescent, were from the United States, Italy and Spain. T cells, B-cell-depleted T cells, or PBMCs provided the cDNA or gDNA that served as material.

The V gene's germline CDR1 is MNHEY and CDR2 SVGAGI. The CDR3 loop spans 12 amino acids. V shed 7 bases and J shed 8 bases, with 14 bases lying between them. The assay was immunoSEQ multiplex PCR, and TCRdb's table has in-frame clones only and misses some. This sample carries 81,000 or so clones, 70% to 90% of them seen once, and the ten largest clones take less than 15%. The clonotype originates from a man aged 65-85 years with active or convalescent COVID-19. The sample comprised peripheral blood. This chain connects TRBV6-5 to TRBJ1-2; D gene unclear. The CDR3, as DNA: TGTGCCAGCACCCCCGGACTGGGAGGCTACACCTTC. It translates to CASTPGLGGYTF.